This is a list of T cell receptor beta chains from one sample in a study of blood T cell repertoires in COVID-19. The protocol was immunoSEQ multiplex PCR, while the TCRdb copy is restricted to in-frame clones and leaves out a portion. The sample holds roughly 340,000 clones; around 91% are singletons and the top ten take around 1%. Material for sequencing was PBMCs or T cells enriched from blood (not recorded which). These receptors came from a man aged 18-30 years who had recovered from COVID-19. The CDR3 runs from the conserved cysteine through the conserved F or W. D genes are given only for firm matches. Size tells how often a clone was seen (once, few, many) or the class of an expanded clone, and some rows leave it out.

j_call	v_call	clone_size	d_call	cdr3_aa	cdr3_nt
TRBJ2-3	TRBV2	.	TRBD2	CASMASGRETDTQYF	TGTGCCAGCATGGCTAGCGGGAGGGAAACAGATACGCAGTATTTT
TRBJ2-1	TRBV5-1	.	.	CASSLETSLGNEQFF	TGCGCCAGCAGCTTGGAAACTAGCCTTGGGAATGAGCAGTTCTTC
TRBJ1-2	TRBV23-1	few	TRBD1	CASSLRQGPSYGYTF	TGCGCCAGCAGTCTGCGACAGGGGCCTTCATATGGCTACACCTTC
TRBJ1-2	TRBV5-4	.	.	CASSSVLGGRIGYTF	TGTGCCAGCAGCTCAGTCCTTGGGGGCAGGATAGGCTACACCTTC
TRBJ2-7	TRBV9	.	TRBD2	CASGLGRTSYEQYF	TGTGCCAGCGGACTAGGGAGAACCTCCTACGAGCAGTACTTC
TRBJ1-2	TRBV5-6	.	TRBD1	CASRPTGTYGYTF	TGTGCCAGCAGACCGACAGGGACCTATGGCTACACCTTC
TRBJ2-7	TRBV28	.	.	CASSVPSGSYEQYF	TGTGCCAGCAGTGTCCCTTCCGGCTCCTACGAGCAGTACTTC
TRBJ1-3	TRBV7-9	.	TRBD1	CASSREQGASGNTIYF	TGTGCCAGCAGCCGAGAACAGGGGGCGTCTGGAAACACCATATATTTT
TRBJ2-7	TRBV28	.	TRBD1	CASRLRQGLLYEQYF	TGTGCCAGCAGACTCAGACAGGGATTGTTATACGAGCAGTACTTC
TRBJ1-2	TRBV6-5	.	.	CASSYSVRANYGYTF	TGTGCCAGCAGTTACTCGGTCAGGGCTAACTATGGCTACACCTTC
TRBJ1-1	TRBV5-1	.	TRBD1	CASSPGDREGTEAFF	TGCGCCAGCAGCCCGGGGGACAGGGAGGGCACTGAAGCTTTCTTT
TRBJ1-1	TRBV11-2	.	TRBD1	CASSFQGQGSTEAFF	TGTGCCAGCAGCTTCCAAGGACAGGGAAGCACTGAAGCTTTCTTT
TRBJ1-6	TRBV28	.	TRBD1	CATGTGLTPLHF	TGTGCCACAGGGACAGGGTTGACACCCCTCCACTTT
TRBJ1-5	TRBV18	.	TRBD1	CASSPSPGQEHF	TGTGCCAGCTCACCGAGCCCGGGACAGGAGCATTTT
TRBJ2-2	TRBV5-5	.	.	CASSLETTGPNTGELFF	TGTGCCAGCAGCTTGGAAACGACAGGCCCCAACACCGGGGAGCTGTTTTTT
TRBJ2-5	TRBV7-8	.	TRBD2	CASSLSGGLAGGKTQYF	TGTGCCAGCAGCTTAAGCGGGGGACTAGCGGGTGGAAAGACCCAGTACTTC
TRBJ1-1	TRBV27	.	.	CASSITPRAYTEAFF	TGTGCCAGCAGTATAACCCCTCGCGCCTACACTGAAGCTTTCTTT